The 20 T cell receptor beta chains given below trace back to one sample, sequenced in a study of cytomegalovirus exposure and HLA in healthy donors. TCRdb's copy holds only in-frame clones and misses some; the assay was immunoSEQ multiplex PCR. The repertoire has about 180,000 clones, 75% to 90% of them found once; the top ten carry about 16%. The sample comprised PBMCs. The source is a young man in good health and CMV-seropositive.

V usage is TRBV5-1 and J usage is TRBJ2-5; D remains unclear. In germline, CDR1 is SGHRS, CDR2 YFSETQ. The length of the CDR3 is 13 residues. V was clipped by 1 base and J by 5 bases, with 9 bases between them. The CDR3, as DNA: TGCGCCAGCAGCTTGCTGGAGAGGGAGACCCAGTACTTC. It translates to CASSLLERETQYF.

V usage is TRBV11-2 and J usage is TRBJ2-1; TRBD2 aligns across 7 bases. Germline V CDR1 and CDR2: SGHAT, FQNNGV. With V trimmed by 2 bases and J by 7 bases, 8 bases remained unmatched. This CDR3 has 15 residues. CDR3 sequence (DNA): TGTGCCAGCAGCTTAAGGGAGGGGACGGAAAATGAGCAGTTCTTC. Translation: CASSLREGTENEQFF.

This sequence joins TRBV19 and TRBJ2-3; 10 nucleotides agree with TRBD2. This CDR3 contains 16 residues. CDR1 is LNHDA, CDR2 SQIVND, per germline (reference sequence). V lost 5 bases, J lost 4 bases, and 9 bases stayed unmatched. The CDR3 sequence: CASSRLAGEGADTQYF. The DNA of the CDR3 is TGTGCCAGTAGTCGGCTAGCGGGAGAGGGGGCAGATACGCAGTATTTT.

The chain uses TRBV27 and TRBJ2-5; D is possibly TRBD1 (6 bases). The CDR3 is made up of 15 amino acids. V was trimmed by 4 bases and J by 5 bases, leaving 17 bases between them. Germline lookup yields CDR1 MNHEY and CDR2 SMNVEV (reference sequence). DNA for the CDR3: TGTGCCAGCAGTTCTCACAGGGAGAATTGGGAGACCCAGTACTTC. Translated, it gives CASSSHRENWETQYF.

This chain connects TRBV5-6 to TRBJ2-1; tentatively, D is TRBD1 or TRBD2 (6 bases each). There are 14 residues in the CDR3. Germline-derived CDR1 and CDR2 are SGHDT and YYEEEE. The CDR3 protein is CASGRDTGYNEQFF. The CDR3 DNA is TGTGCTAGCGGCCGGGACACTGGATACAATGAGCAGTTCTTC. The full variable domain, with the rest looked up from reference TRBV5-6 and TRBJ2-1, is DAGVTQSPTHLIKTRGQQVTLRCSPKSGHDTVSWYQQALGQGPQFIFQYYEEEERQRGNFPDRFSGHQFPNYSSELNVNALLLGDSALYLCASGRDTGYNEQFFGPGTRLTVL.

J is TRBJ2-7 and V is TRBV29-1; perhaps TRBD1 as D (5 bases). V lost 4 bases and J 4 bases, leaving 20 bases between the germline ends. This CDR3 has 15 residues. Germline V CDR1 and CDR2: SQVTM, ANQGSEA. CDR3 bases: TGCAGCGTTGGCGGCGCAGGGCTAAGGACGTACGAGCAGTACTTC. Its translation is CSVGGAGLRTYEQYF.

The J gene is TRBJ1-1, the V gene TRBV29-1; D might be TRBD1 (5 bases). In germline, CDR1 is SQVTM, CDR2 ANQGSEA. V was trimmed by 1 base and J by 2 bases, leaving 11 bases between them. The CDR3 length is 14 residues. The CDR3 loop reads CSVEVGASNTEAFF. Here the CDR3 DNA reads TGCAGCGTTGAAGTTGGGGCCAGTAACACTGAAGCTTTCTTT.

The V call is TRBV5-4, the J call TRBJ1-1; D perhaps matches TRBD1 (6 bases). The V gene's germline CDR1 is SGHNT and CDR2 YYREEE (reference sequence). The CDR3 is 15 residues long. The germline V and J ends were trimmed by 0 bases and 5 bases, with 14 bases remaining between them. The CDR3 loop is CASSLGVGARTEAFF. As DNA, the CDR3 is TGTGCCAGCAGCTTGGGGGTGGGGGCGCGAACTGAAGCTTTCTTT.

The rearrangement joins TRBV7-7 to TRBJ2-5, with D unclear. This CDR3 spans 13 amino acids. Trimming shortened V by 3 bases and J by 1 base, and 6 bases separated the two germline ends. Looked up from germline, CDR1 is SSHAT and CDR2 is FNYEAQ (reference sequence). The CDR3 DNA follows: TGTGCCAGCAGCTTGTCAGTCCAAGAGACCCAGTACTTC. Protein product: CASSLSVQETQYF.

The chain links TRBV5-6 to TRBJ2-7; the D gene is possibly TRBD1 (5 bases). The V and J ends lost 2 bases and 6 bases respectively, with 12 bases between them. This CDR3 spans 13 amino acids. CDR1 SGHDT and CDR2 YYEEEE come from the germline V gene. DNA for the CDR3: TGTGCCAGCAGCTTACCTCAGGGTAGCGAGCAGTACTTC. Translating it yields CASSLPQGSEQYF. The whole variable domain, remainder taken from reference TRBV5-6 and TRBJ2-7, is DAGVTQSPTHLIKTRGQQVTLRCSPKSGHDTVSWYQQALGQGPQFIFQYYEEEERQRGNFPDRFSGHQFPNYSSELNVNALLLGDSALYLCASSLPQGSEQYFGPGTRLTVT.

This clone was observed a single time. The DNA for the CDR3 is TGTGCCAGCAGGGTAGCGGGAGGCGAGACCCAGTACTTC. Protein sequence: CASRVAGGETQYF. This chain uses TRBV6-1 with TRBJ2-5, with 10 positions matching TRBD2. Germline V CDR1 and CDR2: MNHNS, SASEGT. The CDR3 extends over 13 amino acids. The trim removed 6 bases at V and 5 bases at J, leaving 3 bases unmatched.

CDR3 region: CASSLTGQGYEKLFF. The CDR3 DNA is TGTGCCAGCAGCTTAACGGGACAGGGGTATGAAAAACTGTTTTTT. The genes are TRBV7-6 and TRBJ1-4; TRBD1 matches 10 bases. J was trimmed by 6 bases and V by 2 bases; bases with no gene match: 3. Germline V lookup: CDR1 SGHVS, CDR2 FNYEAQ. The CDR3 loop spans 15 amino acids.

The chain recombines TRBV6-5 with TRBJ2-7, with D possibly being TRBD2 (6 bases). Germline V lookup: CDR1 MNHEY, CDR2 SVGAGI. V was cut by 5 bases and J by 2 bases, with 16 bases left in between. The CDR3 has 15 amino acids. CDR3 nucleotide sequence: TGTGCCAGCAGTGTCACCGGGACTGGAGCCTACGAGCAGTACTTC. It encodes CASSVTGTGAYEQYF.

This chain connects TRBV2 to TRBJ2-3; maybe TRBD2 (6 bases). The CDR3 covers 14 residues. With 4 bases removed from V and 2 bases from J, the gap between germline ends came to 10 bases. Germline loops: CDR1 SNHLY, CDR2 FYNNEI. CDR3 DNA sequence: TGTGCCAGCAGTGTGCGGGGCAACACAGATACGCAGTATTTT. This gives the protein CASSVRGNTDTQYF.

This clone has more than one count but fewer than ten. The V gene is TRBV7-8, the J gene TRBJ1-5; TRBD1 agrees at 7 bases. The V gene's germline CDR1 is SGHVS and CDR2 FQNEAQ. V trimming: 6 bases; J trimming: 4 bases; junction bases outside the gene matches: 6. The CDR3 has 14 residues. The CDR3 spells CASRAAGGNQPQHF. For the CDR3, the DNA is TGTGCCAGCAGGGCGGCAGGGGGAAATCAGCCCCAGCATTTT.

J is TRBJ2-7 and V is TRBV28, with a possible D match to TRBD1 (6 bases). V shed 6 bases and J shed 0 bases, with 27 bases lying between them. CDR3 length: 19 residues. Germline CDR1 and CDR2: MDHEN and SYDVKM. CDR3 coding DNA: TGTGCCAGCAGCTGGGGGTGGGGTTTAGGACAGCCGAGCTCCTACGAGCAGTACTTC. It yields the protein CASSWGWGLGQPSSYEQYF. The full variable domain, with the rest looked up from reference TRBV28 and TRBJ2-7, is DVKVTQSSRYLVKRTGEKVFLECVQDMDHENMFWYRQDPGLGLRLIYFSYDVKMKEKGDIPEGYSVSREKKERFSLILESASTNQTSMYLCASSWGWGLGQPSSYEQYFGPGTRLTVT.

This clone was seen just once. The V and J genes are TRBV28 and TRBJ1-4, with a possible D match to TRBD1 (6 bases). Germline V lookup: CDR1 MDHEN, CDR2 SYDVKM. The CDR3 is made up of 16 amino acids. V lost 5 bases and J lost 10, with 23 bases in between. Written as DNA, the CDR3 is TGTGCCAGCAGTCTCCCTCGGACAGTCGGGGGGAGAAAACTGTTTTTT. The encoded protein is CASSLPRTVGGRKLFF.

The chain is built from TRBV19 and TRBJ2-1; 7 bases fit TRBD2. CDR3 length: 14 amino acids. V was clipped by 6 bases and J by 5 bases; unmatched bases: 7. CDR1 and CDR2 (germline): LNHDA, SQIVND (reference sequence). The CDR3 region is CASRATSANNEQFF. As DNA, the CDR3 is TGTGCCAGTAGAGCAACTAGCGCCAACAATGAGCAGTTCTTC.

This clone came up a few times. This rearrangement joins TRBV7-6 to TRBJ1-5; the D gene is possibly TRBD1 (5 bases). V was cut by 3 bases and J by 6 bases, with 12 bases left in between. This CDR3 is 14 amino acids long. The V gene's germline CDR1 is SGHVS and CDR2 FNYEAQ. This CDR3 is CASSFSTGAQPQHF. The DNA for the CDR3 is TGTGCCAGCAGCTTTAGTACAGGTGCTCAGCCCCAGCATTTT.

The chain links TRBV6-6 to TRBJ2-7; a possible D gene is TRBD1 (6 bases). Germline values: CDR1 MNHNY, CDR2 SVGAGI (reference sequence). The V and J ends lost 5 bases and 7 bases respectively, with 9 bases between them. The CDR3 has 11 residues. This CDR3 reads CASSPDREQYF. The DNA for the CDR3 is TGTGCCAGCAGTCCCGACAGGGAGCAGTACTTC.